These 23 T cell receptor beta chains were all obtained from the same sample, sequenced in a study of neurological immune-mediated disorders. Via MiXCR, TCRdb re-called the 5' RACE reads, giving one row per CDR3 protein. The repertoire holds 40,000 to 60,000 distinct CDR3 sequences, around 3.3% seen once, with 5.9% in the top ten. The sequencing input was PBMCs. These receptors were obtained from a man aged 40-49 years with multiple sclerosis.

This clonotype was seen ten or more times. The V call is TRBV12-3 or TRBV12-4, the J call TRBJ1-1; no reliable D call. V was shortened by 6 bases and J by 3 bases, with 17 bases between the two germline ends. The CDR3 totals 15 residues. The CDR3 spells CASRPVHGLDTEAFF. The CDR3, as DNA: TGTGCCAGCAGGCCGGTTCACGGGTTGGACACTGAAGCTTTCTTT.

This clonotype was seen at least ten times. The V call is TRBV10-3, the J call TRBJ2-7; 7 nucleotides align to TRBD1. The trim removed 2 bases at V and 2 bases at J, leaving 6 bases unmatched. CDR1 is ENHRY, CDR2 SYGVKD, per germline. The CDR3 totals 15 residues. CDR3 DNA sequence: TGTGCCATCAGTGAGGGGACGACAGGGCCCTACGAGCAGTACTTC. This gives the protein CAISEGTTGPYEQYF.

This clonotype is deemed medium-sized. The V call is TRBV20-1, the J call TRBJ1-6, with 7 bases lining up with TRBD1. Germline CDR1 DFQATT, CDR2 SNEGSKA (reference sequence). The CDR3 has 11 amino acids. V lost 6 bases to trimming and J lost 9 bases; unmatched junction nucleotides: 2. CDR3 DNA: TGCAGTGCAAACAGGGGTTCACCCCTCCACTTT. It translates to CSANRGSPLHF.

A word on this clonotype: A much larger clone differs from this one at a single base, so this may be a read error. V gene TRBV7-3 combines with J gene TRBJ1-2; 9 bases map to TRBD1. CDR1 and CDR2 (germline): SGHTA, FQGTGA. The CDR3 is made up of 17 amino acids. Trimming removed 6 bases from V and 1 base from J; junction bases left unmatched: 12. CDR3 DNA: TGTGCCAGCAGTCTCGGACAGGGGCCACCTAATAACTATGGCTACACCTTC. Its protein is CASSLGQGPPNNYGYTF.

The table lists this clonotype with many counts. The chain employs TRBV20-1 and TRBJ2-7, with TRBD1 identical over 9 bases. CDR1 and CDR2 from the germline V gene are DFQATT and SNEGSKA (reference sequence). With 3 bases clipped from V and 9 bases from J, the junction kept 9 bases outside the gene matches. This CDR3 has 13 residues. The CDR3 DNA sequence: TGCAGTGCTAGGGGGACAGGGAAATCTGGGCAGTACTTC. Translating it yields CSARGTGKSGQYF.

This clonotype was observed at least ten times. V is TRBV4-1 and J is TRBJ2-7; the match to TRBD1 covers 9 bases. Germline values: CDR1 MGHRA, CDR2 YSYEKL. The CDR3 totals 14 residues. V shed 3 bases and J 5 bases; nucleotides not matched to a gene: 5. This CDR3 reads CASSQRQGGHEQYF. CDR3 sequence (DNA): TGCGCCAGCAGCCAGAGACAGGGGGGCCACGAGCAGTACTTC.

This clonotype was detected ten times or more. This chain links TRBV5-6 with TRBJ2-1; 9 bases line up with TRBD2. Germline lookup yields CDR1 SGHDT and CDR2 YYEEEE. This CDR3 comprises 15 residues. With V trimmed by 7 bases and J by 3 bases, 8 bases remained unmatched. CDR3 residues: CASLRRGGVYNEQFF. CDR3 nucleotides: TGTGCCAGCTTAAGGCGGGGGGGGGTCTACAATGAGCAGTTCTTC.

This clonotype was seen many times. The chain uses TRBV7-2 and TRBJ1-1; 8 bases match TRBD1. CDR3 size: 14 residues. Germline V gene data show CDR1 as SGHTA and CDR2 as FQGNSA. V trimming: 4 bases; J trimming: 3 bases; junction bases outside the gene matches: 4. The CDR3 loop is CASSWTGRDTEAFF. DNA for the CDR3: TGTGCCAGCAGCTGGACAGGGAGGGACACTGAAGCTTTCTTT.

This clonotype was seen ten or more times. The chain links TRBV3-1 to TRBJ2-1; no reliable D call. Trimming removed 1 base from V and 0 bases from J, with 7 bases in between. Germline lookup yields CDR1 LGHDT and CDR2 YNNKEL (reference sequence). The CDR3 length is 15 residues. The CDR3 region is CASSQVTLSYNEQFF. The CDR3, as DNA: TGTGCCAGCAGCCAAGTCACACTCTCCTACAATGAGCAGTTCTTC.

For this clonotype: Possible read error: a much larger clone is one base away. This rearrangement joins TRBV29-1 to TRBJ2-7; 8 bases fit TRBD1. Germline CDR1 and CDR2: SQVTM and ANQGSEA. With V trimmed by 3 bases and J by 5 bases, 3 bases remained unmatched. This CDR3 has 12 amino acids. The CDR3 protein is CSVDVTGDEQYF. The CDR3 DNA reads as TGCAGCGTTGATGTGACAGGGGACGAGCAGTACTTC.

This clonotype was counted many times. The chain joins TRBV5-1 to TRBJ1-1, with D perhaps TRBD1 (5 bases). Trimming took off 0 bases at V and 1 base at J, with 10 bases between the two ends. This CDR3 contains 15 residues. Germline V gives CDR1 SGHRS, CDR2 YFSETQ. The CDR3 DNA reads TGCGCCAGCAGCTTGGTCCGGGGCTGGAACACTGAAGCTTTCTTT. The encoded protein is CASSLVRGWNTEAFF.

This clonotype appeared many times. V gene TRBV7-9 combines with J gene TRBJ2-2; perhaps TRBD2 as D (5 bases). Deletions cut 6 bases from V and 8 bases from J, with 10 bases between. CDR3 length equals 12 residues. Germline CDR1 reads SEHNR; CDR2 reads FQNEAQ (reference sequence). As DNA, the CDR3 is TGTGCCAGCAGATCTGAGGGAGGGGAGCTGTTTTTT. As protein: CASRSEGGELFF.

This clonotype turned up a few times. This could be a read error, since a much larger clone is one nucleotide away. J is TRBJ2-7 and V is TRBV20-1, with 11 bases that match TRBD1. The CDR3 consists of 14 residues. Trimming removed 3 bases from V and 7 bases from J; junction bases left unmatched: 8. Germline assignment: CDR1 DFQATT and CDR2 SNEGSKA (reference sequence). CDR3 in amino acids: CSARGWTGGEEQYF. CDR3 nucleotide sequence: TGCAGTGCTAGGGGGTGGACAGGGGGCGAAGAGCAGTACTTC.

This clonotype was observed many times. The V call is TRBV20-1, the J call TRBJ2-7; the D gene is possibly TRBD1 (6 bases). Germline lookup yields CDR1 DFQATT and CDR2 SNEGSKA (reference sequence). Trimming left V 3 bases short and J 3 bases short, with 12 bases between. This CDR3 region has 13 residues. CDR3: CSARTGEYYEQYF. The DNA for the CDR3 is TGCAGTGCTAGGACAGGCGAATACTACGAGCAGTACTTC.

This clonotype has a count of ten or more. The chain combines TRBV5-5 with TRBJ2-7, with D possibly TRBD1 on 5 matching bases. This CDR3 has 15 residues. Trimming stripped 0 bases from V and 3 bases from J, with 13 bases between. Germline loops: CDR1 SGHKS, CDR2 YYEKEE (reference sequence). The CDR3 region has the DNA TGTGCCAGCAGCTTGGTGTACGGACATTACTACGAGCAGTACTTC. This translates into CASSLVYGHYYEQYF.

This clonotype was recorded many times. The rearrangement links TRBV20-1 to TRBJ2-2, with D unclear. Germline lookup yields CDR1 DFQATT and CDR2 SNEGSKA (reference sequence). Trimming left V 1 base short and J 0 bases short, with 6 bases between. The CDR3 is made up of 14 amino acids. Here the CDR3 DNA reads TGCAGTGCTAGAGGGCAGGCGAACACCGGGGAGCTGTTTTTT. Protein: CSARGQANTGELFF.

There are many counts of this clonotype. The chain combines TRBV20-1 with TRBJ2-3; possibly TRBD2 for D (7 bases). The CDR3 is 13 amino acids. The germline V gene has CDR1 DFQATT and CDR2 SNEGSKA (reference sequence). Deletions cut 6 bases from V and 5 bases from J, with 15 bases between. CDR3 residues: CSAGGGRGDTQYF. The CDR3 bases are TGCAGTGCCGGCGGGGGCCGGGGAGATACGCAGTATTTT.

This clonotype was seen ten or more times. The chain couples TRBV6-5 to TRBJ1-2; TRBD1 matches at 7 bases. The length of the CDR3 is 16 residues. Losses at the gene ends were 0 bases for V and 3 bases for J; bases not matched to a gene: 7. Germline values: CDR1 MNHEY, CDR2 SVGAGI. CDR3 region: CASSYSRGGGYYGYTF. Written as DNA, the CDR3 is TGTGCCAGCAGTTACTCGAGGGGAGGGGGCTACTATGGCTACACCTTC.

This clonotype was picked up many times. This chain links TRBV27 with TRBJ2-7; maybe TRBD1 (5 bases). V shed 1 base and J shed 5 bases, with 15 bases lying between them. Germline loops: CDR1 MNHEY, CDR2 SMNVEV (reference sequence). The length of the CDR3 is 15 residues. The CDR3 bases are TGTGCCAGCAGTTTATATGGGATGGCAGGGAACGAGCAGTACTTC. Translation gives CASSLYGMAGNEQYF.

Ten or more counts support this clonotype. The V gene is TRBV24-1, the J gene TRBJ2-1; 10 nucleotides line up with TRBD2. The CDR3 is 13 residues long. Germline V gene lookup returns CDR1 KGHDR and CDR2 SFDVKD. V shed 9 bases and J 12 bases; nucleotides not matched to a gene: 10. CDR3 in amino acids: CATRRAGGGRQFF. DNA of the CDR3: TGTGCCACCCGCAGAGCGGGGGGGGGTAGGCAGTTCTTC.

Many counts were recorded for this clonotype. This sequence joins TRBV12-3 or TRBV12-4 and TRBJ2-2; maybe TRBD2 (6 bases). Trimming removed 2 bases at V and 2 bases at J, with 9 bases between. This CDR3 contains 15 residues. The CDR3 DNA follows: TGTGCCAGCAGTTTATGGGGGGTAAACACCGGGGAGCTGTTTTTT. Translated, it gives CASSLWGVNTGELFF.

This clonotype was counted at least ten times. This chain joins TRBV29-1 and TRBJ2-5; D is unresolved. CDR1 and CDR2 (germline): SQVTM, ANQGSEA. V was clipped by 4 bases and J by 4 bases, with 10 bases between them. The CDR3 is 12 amino acids. Written as DNA, the CDR3 is TGCAGCGTTGGTAGTGGCAGAGAGACCCAGTACTTC. It specifies CSVGSGRETQYF.

This clonotype was observed at least ten times. The chain uses TRBV20-1 and TRBJ2-5; D is ambiguous. Germline CDR1 DFQATT, CDR2 SNEGSKA (reference sequence). The V gene lost 5 bases and the J gene lost 5 bases, with 18 bases spanning the gap. This CDR3 region has 14 residues. The CDR3: CSAYPGRAWETQYF. The CDR3 nucleotides are TGCAGTGCTTACCCAGGTCGAGCGTGGGAGACCCAGTACTTC.